This T cell receptor beta chain was documented in a study of follicular helper T cells after annual influenza vaccination. Study context: Some donors were sampled over the 2013-2014, 2014-2015 and 2015-2016 vaccinations.

This clone came up a few times. Its specificity is not known. General study findings and limits: Productive TCRB sequences came from only roughly 9.5-22% of cells. Successive annual vaccinations recalled a recurrent oligoclonal ICOS+CD38+ cTfh response with influenza-specific clonotypes.

V was pared by 6 bases and J by 3 bases, with 6 bases of the junction left unmatched. This CDR3 region has 14 residues. Germline CDR1 is MNHNY and CDR2 is SVGAGI (reference sequence). Time point indicated: 2014-2015 season, 7 days after vaccination. Cells are cTfh (non-naive CD4+CXCR5+PD-1+), split by ICOS and CD38 into double-positive or double-negative. Method: immunoSEQ multiplex PCR; TCRdb's copy keeps in-frame clones and lacks some. The repertoire has about 15,000 clones, about 88% of them found once; the top ten carry approximately 1.2%. The chain couples TRBV6-6 to TRBJ2-7; TRBD1 aligns across 9 bases. The clonotype comes from an adult who received the influenza vaccine. The material sequenced was CXCR5+ CD38- circulating T follicular helper cells from blood, taken 7 days after influenza vaccination. Subset reported: circulating Tfh, non-naive CD4+CXCR5+PD-1+ (ICOS+CD38+ or ICOS-CD38-). CDR3: CASSQGTGRYEQYF. In DNA, the CDR3 is TGTGCCAGCAGCCAAGGGACAGGGCGCTACGAGCAGTACTTC.